The 14 T cell receptor beta chains below come from one sample, sequenced in a study of T cell clones after liver transplantation. Generated by immunoSEQ multiplex PCR, the TCRdb table keeps only in-frame clones and is missing some. This table has some 13,000 clones, over 65% appearing once. The sample was CD8+ T cells from blood, taken at the 22-month timepoint. The receptor set was obtained from a human patient who received a liver transplant. The graft donor may have contributed some T cells.

The chain combines TRBV5-8 with TRBJ2-7; 9 bases fit TRBD1. The J segment lost 4 bases and the V segment lost 4 bases, leaving 6 bases of the junction unmatched. Germline values: CDR1 SGHTS, CDR2 YDEGEE. CDR3 length: 14 amino acids. The CDR3 DNA is TGTGCCAGCAGCCCCCGGGACAGGGAATACGAGCAGTACTTC. It codes for CASSPRDREYEQYF. The variable domain in full, with the rest retrieved from reference TRBV5-8 and TRBJ2-7, is EAGVTQSPTHLIKTRGQQATLRCSPISGHTSVYWYQQALGLGLQFLLWYDEGEERNRGNFPPRFSGRQFPNYSSELNVNALELEDSALYLCASSPRDREYEQYFGPGTRLTVT.

This chain uses TRBV27 with TRBJ2-1; no firm D call. The V gene's germline CDR1 is MNHEY and CDR2 SMNVEV (reference sequence). The CDR3 sequence is 14 residues long. V gave up 7 bases and J gave up 2 bases, with 12 bases separating them. This CDR3 is CASKHTQAYNEQFF. CDR3 coding DNA: TGTGCCAGCAAGCACACTCAGGCCTACAATGAGCAGTTCTTC.

The V gene is TRBV18, the J gene TRBJ2-5; the D gene could be TRBD1 or TRBD2 (5 bases each). The CDR3 has 14 residues. Trimming pared 0 bases from V and 3 bases from J, leaving 8 bases between. Germline CDR1 is KGHSH and CDR2 is LQKENI. In nucleotides, the CDR3 is TGTGCCAGCTCACCACCGCTGGGGGAAGAGACCCAGTACTTC. Its translation: CASSPPLGEETQYF.

The chain has TRBV27 and TRBJ2-2; TRBD2 is a possible D gene (6 bases). V lost 4 bases and J lost 7, with 10 bases in between. CDR1 MNHEY and CDR2 SMNVEV come from the germline V gene (reference sequence). The CDR3 sequence is 13 residues long. The CDR3 loop is CASSSGRGGELFF. Written as DNA, the CDR3 is TGTGCCAGCAGTTCAGGGCGGGGCGGGGAGCTGTTTTTT.

This clone is judged medium-sized. V gene TRBV2 combines with J gene TRBJ2-7, with 7 bases that match TRBD2. Germline CDR1 reads SNHLY; CDR2 reads FYNNEI. V lost 8 bases, J lost 6 bases, and 16 bases stayed unmatched. The CDR3 has 15 residues. CDR3 residues: CASWGGLPRPSEQYF. CDR3 coding DNA: TGTGCCAGCTGGGGGGGACTCCCGCGGCCTTCCGAGCAGTACTTC.

The chain has TRBV19 and TRBJ2-5; possibly TRBD2 for D (6 bases). V lost 5 bases and J lost 2, with 12 bases in between. The V gene's germline CDR1 is LNHDA and CDR2 SQIVND (reference sequence). CDR3 length equals 14 residues. CDR3 coding DNA: TGTGCCAGTAGTCCACGGGACTTACAAGAGACCCAGTACTTC. Protein sequence: CASSPRDLQETQYF.

The chain is built from TRBV6-5 and TRBJ1-5; D remains unclear. Germline-derived CDR1 and CDR2 are MNHEY and SVGAGI. V was shortened by 9 bases and J by 5 bases, with 8 bases between the two germline ends. The CDR3 has 11 residues. The CDR3 DNA is TGTGCCAGAAAGGGCCATCAGCCCCAGCATTTT. This sequence encodes CARKGHQPQHF.

This clone turned up a few times. The CDR3 loop reads CASSQDIPTSGGSYEQFF. DNA of the CDR3: TGCGCCAGCAGCCAAGATATCCCGACTAGCGGGGGGTCCTATGAGCAGTTCTTC. The chain carries TRBV4-3 and TRBJ2-1; 13 nucleotides match TRBD2. V gave up 0 bases and J gave up 8 bases; unmatched junction bases: 10. CDR1 is LGHNA and CDR2 is YSLEER in the germline V gene. The CDR3 has 18 residues.

Worth noting for this clone: The junction departs from germline at one end; a sequencing error may be responsible. The genes are TRBV9 and TRBJ1-5; D gene unclear. CDR1 and CDR2 from the germline V gene are SGDLS and YYNGEE. The CDR3 extends over 13 amino acids. As DNA, the CDR3 is TGTGCCATCCAATACGATAGCCATCAGCCCCAGCATTTT. Protein: CAIQYDSHQPQHF. Supplemented by reference TRBV9 and TRBJ1-5, the full variable domain reads DSGVTQTPKHLITATGQRVTLRCSPRSGDLSVYWYQQSLDQGLQFLIQYYNGEERAKGNILERFSAQQFPDLHSELNLSSLELGDSALYFCAIQYDSHQPQHFGDGTRLSIL.

The chain links TRBV4-2 to TRBJ2-1; 7 bases map to TRBD2. The CDR3 is made up of 15 amino acids. Trimming cost V 5 bases and J 3 bases; bases outside gene matches: 7. Per germline, CDR1 LGHNA and CDR2 YNFKEQ. The CDR3 protein is CASSSSAGDYNEQFF. The CDR3 DNA sequence: TGTGCCAGCAGCTCCTCGGCGGGAGACTACAATGAGCAGTTCTTC.

V gene TRBV7-9 combines with J gene TRBJ1-2; D is possibly TRBD1 (6 bases). CDR3 length equals 18 residues. Trimming took 5 bases from V and 7 from J, leaving 29 bases between them. Looked up from germline, CDR1 is SEHNR and CDR2 is FQNEAQ (reference sequence). The CDR3 DNA reads as TGTGCCAGCAGCCGCGTTTCCGGCCCCGGAGGGGGGCGCCGTGGCTACACCTTC. Translation: CASSRVSGPGGGRRGYTF.

Turning to this clone: An end of the junction differs from the germline gene, which may be a read error. V is TRBV11-2 and J is TRBJ1-1; a weak D match, TRBD1 (5 bases). Germline lookup yields CDR1 SGHAT and CDR2 FQNNGV. This CDR3 has 14 residues. The CDR3 DNA is TGTGCCAGCAGCTTCGGGGCGGGGAACGCTGAAGCTTTCTTT. This sequence encodes CASSFGAGNAEAFF.

This clone was detected once. The V and J genes are TRBV7-9 and TRBJ1-2; D ambiguous. Between the trimmed V and J ends, which lost 0 bases and 0 bases, there was a span of 8 bases. The CDR3 is 15 residues long. The germline CDR1 and CDR2 sequences are SEHNR and FQNEAQ (reference sequence). The CDR3 spells CASSLAGGSNYGYTF. The CDR3 DNA follows: TGTGCCAGCAGCTTAGCGGGAGGGTCTAACTATGGCTACACCTTC.

This clone was detected only once. The chain employs TRBV11-2 and TRBJ1-2, with a weak D call TRBD1 (6 bases). The CDR3 is 14 residues long. Germline CDR1 and CDR2: SGHAT and FQNNGV. The V and J ends lost 5 bases and 4 bases respectively, with 14 bases between them. CDR3: CASSPNRVGYGYTF. The CDR3 coding sequence is TGTGCCAGCAGCCCCAACAGGGTTGGCTATGGCTACACCTTC.